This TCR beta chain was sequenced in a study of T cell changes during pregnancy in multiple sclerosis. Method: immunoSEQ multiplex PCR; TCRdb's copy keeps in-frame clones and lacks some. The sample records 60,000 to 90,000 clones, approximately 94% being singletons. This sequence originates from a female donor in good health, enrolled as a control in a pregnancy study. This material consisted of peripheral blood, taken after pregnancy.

DNA of the CDR3: TGCGCCAGCAGCCAAGAGGGTCGCCGGGACAGGGGGGTTAATGAGCAGTTCTTC. It is translated as CASSQEGRRDRGVNEQFF. The V call is TRBV4-1, the J call TRBJ2-1, with 11 bases matching TRBD1. Germline loops: CDR1 MGHRA, CDR2 YSYEKL. The V and J ends lost 0 bases and 7 bases, in that order; junction bases with no gene match: 11. The length of the CDR3 is 18 residues.